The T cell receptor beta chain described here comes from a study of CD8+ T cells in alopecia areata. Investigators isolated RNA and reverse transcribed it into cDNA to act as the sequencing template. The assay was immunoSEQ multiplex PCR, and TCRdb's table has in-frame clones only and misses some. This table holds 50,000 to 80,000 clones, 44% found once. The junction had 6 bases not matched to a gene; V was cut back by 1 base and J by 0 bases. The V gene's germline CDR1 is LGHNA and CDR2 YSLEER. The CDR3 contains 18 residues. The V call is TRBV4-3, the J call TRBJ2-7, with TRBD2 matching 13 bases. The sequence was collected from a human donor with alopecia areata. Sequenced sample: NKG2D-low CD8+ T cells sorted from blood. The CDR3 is CASSQGLAGGLSSYEQYF. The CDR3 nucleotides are TGCGCCAGCAGCCAAGGACTAGCGGGAGGTCTGAGCTCCTACGAGCAGTACTTC.